This passage covers 15 T cell receptor beta chains from one sample sequenced in a study of shared clonotypes between healthy human individuals. CD45RO negativity and positive selection for CCR7 defined naive CD8 cells, a population that excluded terminally differentiated effector memory CD45RA+ cells. Here immunoSEQ multiplex PCR was the method, and the copy in TCRdb shows in-frame clones only, minus some. The sample lists some 800,000 clones, around 93% seen once, with less than 25% in the top ten. The sequencing sample was made of naive CD8+ T cells sorted from blood. The source is a man younger than 40 in good health.

V gene TRBV4-3 combines with J gene TRBJ2-3; 8 bases match TRBD1. Germline lookup yields CDR1 LGHNA and CDR2 YSLEER. CDR3 length: 19 residues. V was clipped by 4 bases and J by 1 base; unmatched bases: 16. CDR3 sequence reads: CASSPEGRGRFLGTDTQYF. CDR3 nucleotide sequence: TGCGCCAGCAGCCCGGAAGGCAGGGGGCGTTTTTTGGGCACAGATACGCAGTATTTT.

This clone was recorded only once. V usage is TRBV10-1 and J usage is TRBJ1-2; D unresolved. Trimming stripped 8 bases from V and 8 bases from J, with 12 bases between. This CDR3 is built from 11 residues. Germline lookup yields CDR1 WNHNN and CDR2 SYGVQD (reference sequence). CDR3 sequence: CASSRPWGYTF. The CDR3 DNA follows: TGCGCCAGCTCCAGGCCCTGGGGCTACACCTTC.

V and J are TRBV5-1 and TRBJ1-4; tentative D call: TRBD1 (5 bases). The V gene lost 2 bases and the J gene lost 8 bases, with 10 bases spanning the gap. The CDR3 is 13 residues long. CDR1 and CDR2 from the germline V gene are SGHRS and YFSETQ. The CDR3 coding sequence is TGCGCCAGCAGCTTCAGGGCGGGCGAAAAACTGTTTTTT. It is translated as CASSFRAGEKLFF.

The chain has TRBV5-6 and TRBJ2-1; 11 bases agree with TRBD2. Germline loops: CDR1 SGHDT, CDR2 YYEEEE. This CDR3 contains 16 residues. The V segment lost 4 bases and the J segment 0 bases; nucleotides outside the gene matches: 3. The CDR3 loop is CASSGSGRASYNEQFF. Here the CDR3 DNA reads TGTGCCAGCAGCGGTAGCGGGAGGGCCTCCTACAATGAGCAGTTCTTC.

This clone was observed a handful of times. The J gene is TRBJ1-5, the V gene TRBV27; a weak D match, TRBD1 (5 bases). From germline, CDR1 is MNHEY and CDR2 SMNVEV (reference sequence). Trimming stripped 10 bases from V and 4 bases from J, with 14 bases between. This CDR3 is built from 13 residues. The CDR3 DNA follows: TGTGCCAAACAGGTATTGAGGAATCAGCCCCAGCATTTT. This gives the protein CAKQVLRNQPQHF.

The chain couples TRBV9 to TRBJ1-1; the D gene is possibly TRBD1 (6 bases). CDR3 length equals 14 residues. Germline values: CDR1 SGDLS, CDR2 YYNGEE. V lost 1 base and J lost 7, with 14 bases in between. CDR3 coding DNA: TGTGCCAGCAGCGTAATTACAGGGCGTATTGAAGCTTTCTTT. Translation: CASSVITGRIEAFF.

V gene TRBV4-1 combines with J gene TRBJ2-1; 11 bases align to TRBD2. V gave up 2 bases and J gave up 8 bases; unmatched junction bases: 2. The V gene's germline CDR1 is MGHRA and CDR2 YSYEKL. The CDR3 is 14 residues long. CDR3 loop: CASSQSLAGDEQFF. The CDR3 DNA sequence: TGCGCCAGCAGCCAATCACTAGCGGGAGATGAGCAGTTCTTC.

This chain uses TRBV7-8 with TRBJ2-5; 12 positions match TRBD2. The CDR3 is 17 residues long. Germline CDR1 reads SGHVS; CDR2 reads FQNEAQ. J lost 5 bases, V lost 5 bases, and 12 bases had no gene match. This CDR3 is CASSHGRGLAGPETQYF. CDR3 bases: TGTGCCAGCAGCCATGGTAGGGGACTAGCGGGTCCCGAGACCCAGTACTTC.

This chain joins TRBV25-1 and TRBJ2-1, with 7 bases aligning to TRBD2. CDR1 MGHDK and CDR2 SYGVNS come from the germline V gene. This CDR3 region has 14 residues. With V trimmed by 7 bases and J by 4 bases, 7 bases remained unmatched. The CDR3 sequence is CASNDGGIYNEQFF. The CDR3, as DNA: TGTGCCAGCAACGACGGGGGGATTTACAATGAGCAGTTCTTC.

On this clone: The sample contains more than one DNA sequence encoding this CDR3. The chain has TRBV9 and TRBJ2-5, with 9 bases matching TRBD2. The CDR3 runs to 15 residues. Germline trimming cut 2 bases from V and 1 base from J; bases unmatched to any gene: 3. Germline CDR1 is SGDLS and CDR2 is YYNGEE. The CDR3 is CASSVAGGIQETQYF. The CDR3 bases are TGTGCCAGCAGCGTGGCGGGAGGGATCCAAGAGACCCAGTACTTC.

V is TRBV27 and J is TRBJ2-3; unclear D gene. This CDR3 is built from 15 residues. The germline V gene has CDR1 MNHEY and CDR2 SMNVEV (reference sequence). The germline V and J ends were trimmed by 2 bases and 2 bases, with 11 bases remaining between them. The CDR3, as DNA: TGTGCCAGCAGTTTAAGGGCTAGTTTCACAGATACGCAGTATTTT. This translates into CASSLRASFTDTQYF.

The chain has TRBV7-6 and TRBJ2-3; 13 bases match TRBD2. V trimming: 3 bases; J trimming: 6 bases; junction bases outside the gene matches: 12. The CDR3 runs to 18 residues. Looked up from germline, CDR1 is SGHVS and CDR2 is FNYEAQ. The CDR3 DNA sequence: TGTGCCAGCAGCTTTACGCCGGGACTAGCGGGAATTAGGGATACGCAGTATTTT. Translated, it gives CASSFTPGLAGIRDTQYF. Drawing the rest from reference TRBV7-6 and TRBJ2-3, the complete variable domain is GAGVSQSPRYKVTKRGQDVALRCDPISGHVSLYWYRQALGQGPEFLTYFNYEAQQDKSGLPNDRFSAERPEGSISTLTIQRTEQRDSAMYRCASSFTPGLAGIRDTQYFGPGTRLTVL.

The gene calls are TRBV7-6 and TRBJ2-2; 11 nucleotides line up with TRBD2. The V and J ends lost 0 bases and 4 bases, in that order; junction bases with no gene match: 4. Looked up from germline, CDR1 is SGHVS and CDR2 is FNYEAQ. This CDR3 has 17 residues. The CDR3: CASSLALAGGFTGELFF. The CDR3 DNA sequence: TGTGCCAGCAGCTTAGCCCTAGCGGGAGGTTTCACCGGGGAGCTGTTTTTT.

The J gene is TRBJ2-7, the V gene TRBV27; D possibly uses TRBD1 or TRBD2 (6 bases each). The CDR3 has 12 residues. CDR1 MNHEY and CDR2 SMNVEV come from the germline V gene (reference sequence). Trimming removed 3 bases at V and 6 bases at J, with 9 bases between. As DNA, the CDR3 is TGTGCCAGCAGTTTCCGGGGGCGCGAGCAGTACTTC. Encoded protein: CASSFRGREQYF.

This clone is a singleton in its sample. This chain links TRBV19 with TRBJ2-1, with D possibly being TRBD1 or TRBD2 (5 bases each). Germline-derived CDR1 and CDR2 are LNHDA and SQIVND (reference sequence). Deletions cut 2 bases from V and 7 bases from J, with 12 bases between. The CDR3 loop spans 14 amino acids. The CDR3, as DNA: TGTGCCAGTAGTATACAGGGACCCCTAAATGAGCAGTTCTTC. This translates into CASSIQGPLNEQFF.